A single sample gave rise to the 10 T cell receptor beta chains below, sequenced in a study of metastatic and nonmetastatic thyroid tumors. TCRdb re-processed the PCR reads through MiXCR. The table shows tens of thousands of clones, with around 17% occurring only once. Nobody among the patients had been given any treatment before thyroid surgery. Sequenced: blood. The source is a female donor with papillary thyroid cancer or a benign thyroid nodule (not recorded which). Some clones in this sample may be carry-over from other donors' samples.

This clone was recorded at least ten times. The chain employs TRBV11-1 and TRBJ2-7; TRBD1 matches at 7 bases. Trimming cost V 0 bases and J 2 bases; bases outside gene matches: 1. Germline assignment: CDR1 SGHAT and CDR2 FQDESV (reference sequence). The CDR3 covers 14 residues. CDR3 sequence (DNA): TGTGCCAGCAGCTTAGCGGGACAGACCTACGAGCAGTACTTC. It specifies CASSLAGQTYEQYF.

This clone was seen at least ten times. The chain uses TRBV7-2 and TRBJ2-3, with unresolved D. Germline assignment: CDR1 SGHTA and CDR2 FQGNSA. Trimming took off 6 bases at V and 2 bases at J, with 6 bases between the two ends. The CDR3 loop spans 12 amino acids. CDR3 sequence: CASRLNTDTQYF. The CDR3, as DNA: TGTGCCAGCAGGTTAAACACAGATACGCAGTATTTT.

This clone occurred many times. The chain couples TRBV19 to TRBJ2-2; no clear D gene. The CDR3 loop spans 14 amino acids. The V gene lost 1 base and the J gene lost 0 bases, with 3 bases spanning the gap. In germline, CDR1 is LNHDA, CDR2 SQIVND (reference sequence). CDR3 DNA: TGTGCCAGTAGTATAGGCGCGAACACCGGGGAGCTGTTTTTT. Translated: CASSIGANTGELFF.

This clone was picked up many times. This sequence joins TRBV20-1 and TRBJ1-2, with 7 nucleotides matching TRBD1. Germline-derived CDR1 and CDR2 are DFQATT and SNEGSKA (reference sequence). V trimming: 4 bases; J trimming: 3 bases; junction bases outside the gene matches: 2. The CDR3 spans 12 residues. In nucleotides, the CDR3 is TGCAGTGCTACAGACAGGGACTATGGCTACACCTTC. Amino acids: CSATDRDYGYTF.

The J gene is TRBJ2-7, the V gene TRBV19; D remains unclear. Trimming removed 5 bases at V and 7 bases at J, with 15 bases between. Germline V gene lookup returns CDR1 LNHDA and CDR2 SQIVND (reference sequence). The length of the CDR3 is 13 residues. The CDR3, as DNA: TGTGCCAGTAGTTCACAGAGCTTGGGGGAGCAGTACTTC. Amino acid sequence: CASSSQSLGEQYF.

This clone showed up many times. The CDR3, as DNA: TGTGCCAGCTGGGACCGTCAAGAGACCCAGTACTTC. Translating gives CASWDRQETQYF. The chain is built from TRBV27 and TRBJ2-5; D may be TRBD1 or TRBD2 (5 bases each). This CDR3 is 12 amino acids long. Germline CDR1 reads MNHEY; CDR2 reads SMNVEV (reference sequence). V shed 8 bases and J shed 2 bases, with 9 bases lying between them.

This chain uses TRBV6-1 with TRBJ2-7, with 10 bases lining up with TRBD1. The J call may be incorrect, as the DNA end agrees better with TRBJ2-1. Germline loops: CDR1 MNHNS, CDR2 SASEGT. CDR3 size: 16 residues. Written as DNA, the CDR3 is TGTGCCAGCAGGACCCGCCGGGACAGGGGAGGCACCCAGCAGTTCTTC. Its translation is CASRTRRDRGGTQQFF.

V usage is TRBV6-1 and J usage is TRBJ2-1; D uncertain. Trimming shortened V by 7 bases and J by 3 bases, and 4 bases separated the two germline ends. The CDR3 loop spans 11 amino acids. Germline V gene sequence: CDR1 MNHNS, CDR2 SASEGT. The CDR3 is CASTSYNEQFF. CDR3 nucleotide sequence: TGTGCCAGCACTAGCTACAATGAGCAGTTCTTC.

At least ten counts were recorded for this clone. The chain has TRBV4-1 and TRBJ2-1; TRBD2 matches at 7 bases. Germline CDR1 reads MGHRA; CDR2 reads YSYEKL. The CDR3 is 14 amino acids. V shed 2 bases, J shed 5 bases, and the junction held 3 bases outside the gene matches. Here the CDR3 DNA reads TGCGCCAGCAGCCAACCCGGACTAGACAATGAGCAGTTCTTC. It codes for CASSQPGLDNEQFF.

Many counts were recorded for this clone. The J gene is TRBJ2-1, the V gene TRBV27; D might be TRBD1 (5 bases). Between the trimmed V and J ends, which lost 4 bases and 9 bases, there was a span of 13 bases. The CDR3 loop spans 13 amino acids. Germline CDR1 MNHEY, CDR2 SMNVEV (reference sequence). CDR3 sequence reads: CASSWLGRGEQFF. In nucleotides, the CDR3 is TGTGCCAGCAGTTGGCTGGGTAGGGGTGAGCAGTTCTTC.